Only a few counts were recorded for the clone carrying this TCR beta chain. Antigen: not known. TCRdb ran MiXCR on the multiplex PCR reads and lists one entry per CDR3 protein. The table lists 200,000 to 250,000 distinct CDR3 sequences, 34% of them singletons, with 3% to 4% in the top ten. This entry comes from a study of breast tumors, draining lymph nodes, adjacent tissues. Study findings and constraints: Tumor TCR diversity was below lymph nodes but above nontumor tissue.

Samples came from axillary lymph nodes draining the breast cancer. The length of the CDR3 is 15 residues. The V gene end was trimmed by 6 bases and the J gene end by 0 bases; junction bases not matched to a gene: 6. Germline loops: CDR1 MDHEN, CDR2 SYDVKM. This rearrangement joins TRBV28 to TRBJ2-7, with TRBD2 matching over 9 bases. This receptor was identified in a female donor with breast cancer. Some clones in this sample may be carry-over from other donors' samples. Sequenced material: axillary lymph node tissue. This chain's CDR3 is CASRPGLASSYEQYF. Here the CDR3 DNA reads TGTGCCAGCAGACCGGGACTAGCAAGCTCCTACGAGCAGTACTTC.